This T cell receptor (beta chain) derives from a study of T cells in Graves' hyperthyroidism and ophthalmopathy. Whole-study findings and limits: Blood shared most expanded thyroid clonotypes above 0.001.

V lost 5 bases and J lost 10; bases outside the gene matches: 10. The CDR3 runs 13 residues. Germline V gene sequence: CDR1 DFQATT, CDR2 SNEGSKA (reference sequence). This clonotype was detected only a few times. The antigen is not known. Amplification of TCR beta CDR3 regions was performed using RNA transcripts as template. TCR CDR3 underwent first-round RT-PCR with the HTBI primer set. TCRdb reprocessed the multiplex PCR reads with MiXCR, giving one entry per CDR3 protein. The profile shows around 340,000 distinct CDR3 sequences, 15% to 20% of them singletons. The study defined stable Graves' hyperthyroidism as no ophthalmopathy progression within 18 months. Diagnosis rested on symptoms, serum thyroxine and TRAb, thyroid ultrasound, and orbital computed tomography. PBMCs were collected from an approximately 9.2 ml volume of fresh peripheral blood.

The source is a woman aged 45 to 65 with Graves' hyperthyroidism. The source material was blood. The J gene is TRBJ2-1, the V gene TRBV20-1; 8 nucleotides match TRBD2. CDR3 amino acids: CSAWDRGGLEQFF. In DNA, the CDR3 is TGCAGTGCTTGGGACCGGGGGGGCCTGGAGCAGTTCTTC.